The T cell receptor (beta chain) described here comes from a study of blood T cell repertoires in COVID-19. This clone is a singleton in its sample. Germline CDR1 reads MNHEY; CDR2 reads SMNVEV (reference sequence). V gave up 2 bases and J gave up 4 bases, with 12 bases separating them. CDR3 length: 14 residues. Only in-frame clones appear in the TCRdb table, and some are missing; sequencing was by immunoSEQ multiplex PCR. The table has just under 55,000 clones, less than 90% seen once. The chain uses TRBV27 and TRBJ2-7, with D possibly being TRBD1 (6 bases). This TCR was sampled from a woman between 55 and 75 years old with acute or convalescent COVID-19. The specimen sequenced was peripheral blood. As DNA, the CDR3 is TGTGCCAGCAGTTTAGGGACAAAGACTTACGAGCAGTACTTC. Translated: CASSLGTKTYEQYF.